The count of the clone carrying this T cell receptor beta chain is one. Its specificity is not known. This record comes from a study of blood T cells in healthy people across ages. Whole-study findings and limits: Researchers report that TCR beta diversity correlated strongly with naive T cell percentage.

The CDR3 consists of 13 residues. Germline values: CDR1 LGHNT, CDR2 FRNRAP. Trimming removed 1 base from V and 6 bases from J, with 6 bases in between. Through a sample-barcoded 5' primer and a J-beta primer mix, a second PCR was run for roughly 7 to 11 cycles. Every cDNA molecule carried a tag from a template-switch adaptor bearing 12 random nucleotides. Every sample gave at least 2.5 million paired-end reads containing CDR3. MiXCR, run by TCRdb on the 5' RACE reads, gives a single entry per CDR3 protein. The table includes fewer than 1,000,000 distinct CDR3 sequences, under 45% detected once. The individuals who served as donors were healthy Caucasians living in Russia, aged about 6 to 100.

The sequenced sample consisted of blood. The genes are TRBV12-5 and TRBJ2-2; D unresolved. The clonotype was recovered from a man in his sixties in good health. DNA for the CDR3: TGTGCTAGTGGTTTGGGGGTTTCCGGGGAGCTGTTTTTT. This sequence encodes CASGLGVSGELFF.